Described below is a single TCR beta chain sequence and its context. Antigen unknown. As for time point: neoterminal ileum biopsy at postoperative endoscopy, about 6 months after surgery. Patients were adults with ileal or ileocolonic Crohn's disease needing resection. This CDR3 comprises 14 residues. Germline CDR1 is MNHNS and CDR2 is SASEGT. V lost 3 bases, J lost 5 bases, and 1 base stayed unmatched. Per sample, around 500 nanograms of biopsy DNA were TCRB immunosequenced. Sequencing was performed with immunoSEQ multiplex PCR; in TCRdb, only in-frame clones are kept and a portion is missing. The repertoire includes approximately 11,000 clones, approximately 72% of them detected once, and roughly 7.1% sits in the top ten. The sample is drawn from a study of T cell repertoires in ileal Crohn's disease. Points from the study as a whole: High-frequency clones were more common in sorted CD8 than CD4 cells. Clonality above 26.8% at surgery always came with endoscopic recurrence.

The sequence was collected from an adult with Crohn's disease. The material sequenced was ileal tissue. The chain combines TRBV6-1 with TRBJ2-5; TRBD1 aligns across 12 bases. The CDR3 DNA reads as TGTGCCAGCAGTGAGGGACAGGGGGCCGAGACCCAGTACTTC. Translating it yields CASSEGQGAETQYF.